Sequencing of this T cell receptor (beta chain) was carried out in a study of T cells after somatic rescue of genetic block. CDR3 length equals 15 residues. The germline gives CDR1 LGHNA, CDR2 YNFKEQ. V lost 4 bases and J lost 5; bases outside the gene matches: 8. The protocol was immunoSEQ multiplex PCR, while the TCRdb copy is restricted to in-frame clones and leaves out a portion. The sample carries about 88,000 clones, around 90% recorded once. Sequencing was performed on peripheral blood mononuclear cells (PBMCs). The TCR sequence derives from a woman aged 18-29 years. J is TRBJ2-1 and V is TRBV4-2, with 7 bases identical to TRBD1. The CDR3 DNA is TGTGCCAGCAGCCCCCGGACAGGATGGGACAATGAGCAGTTCTTC. As protein: CASSPRTGWDNEQFF.